This T cell receptor beta chain was profiled in a study of cytomegalovirus exposure and HLA in healthy donors. At the level of the study: Per a later analysis, the 550 to 850 first-cohort and over 90 validation repertoires shared one platform. Study-level findings and limits: The study labeled 170 or so TCR beta chains cytomegalovirus-associated. There were some public TCRs occurring in many donors, but most TCR sequences were rare. One later analysis, an examination of the 100 to 150 validation repertoires, found that first-cohort TCR clusters tended to co-occur in them.

Note on this clone: The antigen is not known.

Germline CDR1 reads ENHRY; CDR2 reads SYGVKD. This CDR3 spans 14 amino acids. With V trimmed by 5 bases and J by 2 bases, 0 bases remained unmatched. Produced via immunoSEQ multiplex PCR; TCRdb's table is partial and in-frame only. The sample lists approximately 71,000 clones, approximately 94% occurring once. This receptor was identified in a woman between 18 and 30 years old in good health and CMV-seronegative. The V call is TRBV10-3, the J call TRBJ1-4, with TRBD1 matching over 9 bases. Sequenced material: PBMCs. The DNA for the CDR3 is TGTGCCATCAGTACAGGGGGCACTAATGAAAAACTGTTTTTT. Translation gives CAISTGGTNEKLFF.